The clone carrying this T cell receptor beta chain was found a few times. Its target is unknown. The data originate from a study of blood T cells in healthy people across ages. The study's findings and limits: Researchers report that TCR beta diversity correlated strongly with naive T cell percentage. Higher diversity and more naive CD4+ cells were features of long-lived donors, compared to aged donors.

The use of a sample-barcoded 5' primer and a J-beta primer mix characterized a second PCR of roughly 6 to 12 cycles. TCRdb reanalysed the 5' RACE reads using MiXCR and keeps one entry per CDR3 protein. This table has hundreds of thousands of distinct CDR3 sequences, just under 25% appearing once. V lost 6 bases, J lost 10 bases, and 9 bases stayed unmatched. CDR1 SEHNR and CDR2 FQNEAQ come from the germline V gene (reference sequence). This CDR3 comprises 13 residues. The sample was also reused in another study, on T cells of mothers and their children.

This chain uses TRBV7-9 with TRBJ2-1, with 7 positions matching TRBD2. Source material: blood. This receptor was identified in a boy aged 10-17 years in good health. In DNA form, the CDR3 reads TGTGCCAGCAGTTCCCCCGAACTAGCGGAGCAGTTCTTC. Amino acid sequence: CASSSPELAEQFF.